This entry features one TCR beta chain sequence. Its antigen is unidentified. Measured with immunoSEQ multiplex PCR; TCRdb has only the in-frame clones, and not every one. The sample yields approximately 940,000 clones, over 75% seen once. This specimen comes from a study of shared clonotypes between healthy human individuals. Study at large: Every donor yielded three CD4 naive, three CD4 memory, two CD8 naive and one CD8 memory plate.

Overall study findings and caveats: For naive CD4 cells, around 5% of clonotypes were shared across a handful of donors.

Trimming left V 4 bases short and J 4 bases short, with 13 bases between. The germline V gene has CDR1 LGHNA and CDR2 YSLEER. The CDR3 length is 14 residues. The material sequenced was memory CD4+ T cells sorted from blood. Noted subset: CD45RA-negative fraction. The TCR was taken from a man younger than 35 in good health. The gene calls are TRBV4-3 and TRBJ2-5, with D perhaps matching TRBD1 (6 bases). CDR3 loop: CASSRQLGAETQYF. For the CDR3, the DNA is TGCGCCAGCAGCCGACAGCTGGGGGCAGAGACCCAGTACTTC.